This T cell receptor beta chain is drawn from a study of blood T cell repertoires in COVID-19. Across the whole study: Acute-phase and convalescent COVID-19 samples originated in the United States, Italy and Spain. From T cells, B-cell-depleted T cells, or PBMCs came the material, which was cDNA or gDNA.

In the authors' workflow: Nucleated cell counts were estimated from reference gene primer amplification. This table comes from immunoSEQ multiplex PCR, and its TCRdb copy is limited to in-frame clones, with some not included. Clone size and V and J calls were adopted from that table, with D and trimming inferred from the DNA. The sample shows tens of thousands of clones, around 80% of them seen only once. Trimming removed 3 bases at V and 8 bases at J, with 17 bases between. This CDR3 has 14 residues. Germline CDR1 SGHDT, CDR2 YYEEEE. The chain is built from TRBV5-6 and TRBJ1-2; tentatively, D is TRBD1 (6 bases). Material: peripheral blood. The source is a human donor in a cohort sampled during active COVID-19. The DNA of the CDR3 is TGTGCCAGCAGCTGGGGCGGGGGGGCCGAGGGCTACACCTTC. Translating gives CASSWGGGAEGYTF. The full variable domain, completed using reference TRBV5-6 and TRBJ1-2, is DAGVTQSPTHLIKTRGQQVTLRCSPKSGHDTVSWYQQALGQGPQFIFQYYEEEERQRGNFPDRFSGHQFPNYSSELNVNALLLGDSALYLCASSWGGGAEGYTFGSGTRLTVV.